This entry concerns a single TCR beta chain. The antigen remains undetermined. In the PCR, 60 Vbeta and 13 Jbeta primers were used. TCRdb's table, derived via immunoSEQ multiplex PCR, lists solely in-frame clones and lacks some. The data show fewer than 250,000 clones, over 80% seen once. The donors gave bone marrow, and they were healthy. Unrecorded immune exposure was likely among donors, who were nominally healthy when sampled. This entry is derived from a study of cytomegalovirus exposure and HLA in healthy donors. This CDR3 region has 15 residues. CDR1 and CDR2 from the germline V gene are MNHNY and SVGAGI (reference sequence). Unmatched junction bases numbered 11, after V lost 5 bases and J lost 7 bases. The study, taken as a whole, reports: TRBV6-2, TRBV6-3 and other indistinguishable V segments were excluded. The authors judged a highly shared variant cluster likely a sequencing artifact.

Sequencing was carried out using PBMCs. The rearrangement uses TRBV6-6 and TRBJ1-5; 7 bases fit TRBD1. The receptor's source is a woman aged 50 to 60 in good health and CMV-seropositive. In DNA form, the CDR3 reads TGTGCCAGCAGTCTCTCCGACAGGGAGAACCAGCCCCAGCATTTT. Translated, it gives CASSLSDRENQPQHF.